Below, 24 T cell receptor beta chains from the same sample are listed, as sequenced in a study of shared clonotypes between healthy human individuals. Terminally differentiated effector memory CD45RA+ cells were excluded from the naive CD8 cells, which were CD45RO-negative and positively selected for CCR7. Sequencing was performed with immunoSEQ multiplex PCR; in TCRdb, only in-frame clones are kept and a portion is missing. The table shows millions of clones, with about 92% occurring only once. Sequenced sample: naive CD8+ T cells from PBMCs. All receptors derive from a man between 18 and 29 years old in good health. Some clones in this sample may be carry-over from other donors' samples.

The rearrangement uses TRBV5-4 and TRBJ2-2; D may be TRBD2 (7 bases). This CDR3 contains 16 residues. From germline, CDR1 is SGHNT and CDR2 YYREEE (reference sequence). V lost 5 bases and J 0 bases, leaving 14 bases between the germline ends. This CDR3 reads CASRPRGAANTGELFF. The DNA for the CDR3 is TGTGCCAGCAGACCACGGGGGGCCGCGAACACCGGGGAGCTGTTTTTT. The variable domain in full, completed from reference TRBV5-4 and TRBJ2-2, reads ETGVTQSPTHLIKTRGQQVTLRCSSQSGHNTVSWYQQALGQGPQFIFQYYREEENGRGNFPPRFSGLQFPNYSSELNVNALELDDSALYLCASRPRGAANTGELFFGEGSRLTVL.

This chain links TRBV19 with TRBJ2-2; D is possibly TRBD2 (5 bases). The length of the CDR3 is 14 residues. Germline V CDR1 and CDR2: LNHDA, SQIVND (reference sequence). Trimming shortened V by 7 bases and J by 7 bases, and 16 bases separated the two germline ends. CDR3 sequence (DNA): TGTGCCAGTACGGACTTCCTGGTGGGCGGGGAGCTGTTTTTT. It translates to CASTDFLVGGELFF. Based on the CDR3 plus reference TRBV19 and TRBJ2-2, the full variable domain is DGGITQSPKYLFRKEGQNVTLSCEQNLNHDAMYWYRQDPGQGLRLIYYSQIVNDFQKGDIAEGYSVSREKKESFPLTVTSAQKNPTAFYLCASTDFLVGGELFFGEGSRLTVL.

The J gene is TRBJ1-5, the V gene TRBV7-2, with TRBD1 matching 7 bases. Germline loops: CDR1 SGHTA, CDR2 FQGNSA. The ends lost 3 bases at V and 2 bases at J; junction bases unmatched: 4. The CDR3 contains 15 residues. The CDR3, as DNA: TGTGCCAGCAGCTTGACAGGGAGTGGCAATCAGCCCCAGCATTTT. As protein: CASSLTGSGNQPQHF.

This clone was counted once. This chain links TRBV11-2 with TRBJ2-1, with D uncertain. This CDR3 region has 16 residues. Trimming shortened V by 0 bases and J by 5 bases, and 14 bases separated the two germline ends. Germline V lookup: CDR1 SGHAT, CDR2 FQNNGV. The CDR3 protein is CASSLDRGYWDNEQFF. Written as DNA, the CDR3 is TGTGCCAGCAGCTTAGATCGAGGATATTGGGACAATGAGCAGTTCTTC.

Comments on this clone: Different DNA sequences within this sample yield the same CDR3. The rearrangement uses TRBV9 and TRBJ2-1, with 8 bases aligning to TRBD2. This CDR3 region has 15 residues. Germline CDR1 and CDR2: SGDLS and YYNGEE. V shed 0 bases, J shed 7 bases, and the junction held 6 bases outside the gene matches. The CDR3 bases are TGTGCCAGCAGCGTAGCGGGAGGGCCGCGGAATGAGCAGTTCTTC. It codes for CASSVAGGPRNEQFF.

The chain combines TRBV28 with TRBJ2-1; D perhaps matches TRBD2 (6 bases). This CDR3 comprises 14 residues. The V gene lost 1 base and the J gene lost 10 bases, with 14 bases spanning the gap. CDR1 and CDR2 from the germline V gene are MDHEN and SYDVKM. The CDR3 here is CASSLSRYRGEQFF. The CDR3 bases are TGTGCCAGCAGTTTATCACGCTACCGGGGGGAGCAGTTCTTC.

The V gene is TRBV19, the J gene TRBJ1-3; D gene ambiguous. Germline CDR1 LNHDA, CDR2 SQIVND (reference sequence). The CDR3 is 15 residues long. Between the trimmed V and J ends, which lost 3 bases and 2 bases, there was a span of 11 bases. CDR3 residues: CASSMWLSPGNTIYF. The CDR3 bases are TGTGCCAGTAGTATGTGGCTGTCCCCTGGAAACACCATATATTTT. Combining the CDR3 with reference TRBV19 and TRBJ1-3 gives the whole variable domain DGGITQSPKYLFRKEGQNVTLSCEQNLNHDAMYWYRQDPGQGLRLIYYSQIVNDFQKGDIAEGYSVSREKKESFPLTVTSAQKNPTAFYLCASSMWLSPGNTIYFGEGSWLTVV.

This sequence joins TRBV7-9 and TRBJ1-1; D is uncertain. CDR1 SEHNR and CDR2 FQNEAQ come from the germline V gene (reference sequence). Between the trimmed V and J ends, which lost 5 bases and 0 bases, there was a span of 13 bases. The CDR3 length is 15 residues. DNA of the CDR3: TGTGCCAGCAGCCTAAGTCCTGGTATGAACACTGAAGCTTTCTTT. This codes for CASSLSPGMNTEAFF.

V is TRBV27 and J is TRBJ2-7, with unresolved D. The CDR3 contains 15 residues. CDR1 is MNHEY, CDR2 SMNVEV, per germline (reference sequence). Trimming left V 5 bases short and J 6 bases short, with 20 bases between. The CDR3 is CASSLLSPGISEQYF. CDR3 DNA sequence: TGTGCCAGCAGTCTTCTCTCCCCAGGAATTAGCGAGCAGTACTTC.

This rearrangement joins TRBV7-9 to TRBJ2-3, with TRBD2 as a possible D gene (7 bases). Germline assignment: CDR1 SEHNR and CDR2 FQNEAQ (reference sequence). With 5 bases removed from V and 3 bases from J, the gap between germline ends came to 15 bases. This CDR3 has 15 amino acids. CDR3 in amino acids: CASSQGGGRTDTQYF. The DNA of the CDR3 is TGTGCCAGCAGCCAAGGGGGGGGGAGGACAGATACGCAGTATTTT.

V and J are TRBV27 and TRBJ2-3; D gene unclear. Germline lookup yields CDR1 MNHEY and CDR2 SMNVEV (reference sequence). Between the trimmed V and J ends, which lost 2 bases and 0 bases, there was a span of 12 bases. This CDR3 region has 16 residues. CDR3 nucleotide sequence: TGTGCCAGCAGTTTAGCATTCAGGCTAAGCACAGATACGCAGTATTTT. This codes for CASSLAFRLSTDTQYF.

About this clone: This same CDR3 is encoded by further DNA sequences in the sample. The V and J genes are TRBV7-9 and TRBJ2-7, with a possible D match to TRBD1 (5 bases). CDR1 SEHNR and CDR2 FQNEAQ come from the germline V gene (reference sequence). This CDR3 has 14 amino acids. The V gene lost 0 bases and the J gene lost 4 bases, with 10 bases spanning the gap. Here the CDR3 reads CASSLAPREYEQYF. Written as DNA, the CDR3 is TGTGCCAGCAGCTTAGCGCCCAGGGAATACGAGCAGTACTTC.

Points on this clone: The junction departs from germline at one end; a sequencing error may be responsible. The gene calls are TRBV2 and TRBJ2-5; D may be TRBD1 (6 bases). In germline, CDR1 is SNHLY, CDR2 FYNNEI. The CDR3 is 15 residues long. The DNA of the CDR3 is TGTGCCAGCCGTGAACGGGGCAGGGGACAAGAGACCCAGTACTTC. Its translation is CASRERGRGQETQYF.

CDR3 residues: CASSPEGSYEQYF. The DNA for the CDR3 is TGTGCCAGCAGCCCGGAGGGCTCCTACGAGCAGTACTTC. This rearrangement joins TRBV5-5 to TRBJ2-7, with D perhaps TRBD2 (6 bases). The CDR3 length is 13 residues. Per germline, CDR1 SGHKS and CDR2 YYEKEE (reference sequence). The V and J ends lost 4 bases and 0 bases respectively, with 8 bases between them. Full variable domain (outside the CDR3, taken from reference TRBV5-5 and TRBJ2-7): DAGVTQSPTHLIKTRGQQVTLRCSPISGHKSVSWYQQVLGQGPQFIFQYYEKEERGRGNFPDRFSARQFPNYSSELNVNALLLGDSALYLCASSPEGSYEQYFGPGTRLTVT.

The gene calls are TRBV7-9 and TRBJ2-1, with a possible D match to TRBD2 (6 bases). Germline CDR1 SEHNR, CDR2 FQNEAQ (reference sequence). The CDR3 consists of 15 residues. Trimming left V 1 base short and J 5 bases short, with 12 bases between. This chain's CDR3 is CASSLGRERDNEQFF. The CDR3 coding sequence is TGTGCCAGCAGCTTAGGACGGGAGCGCGACAATGAGCAGTTCTTC.

The chain's CDR3 is CASSLSSRGTDYGYTF. In DNA, the CDR3 is TGTGCCAGCAGCTTATCCAGCCGGGGGACGGACTATGGCTACACCTTC. This sequence joins TRBV7-8 and TRBJ1-2; possibly TRBD1 for D (5 bases). V was cut by 2 bases and J by 3 bases, with 16 bases left in between. CDR3 length: 16 amino acids. Germline values: CDR1 SGHVS, CDR2 FQNEAQ.

The chain carries TRBV19 and TRBJ2-7; D perhaps matches TRBD1 (6 bases). The ends were cut back, 4 bases at V and 6 bases at J, with 13 bases in the middle. The germline V gene has CDR1 LNHDA and CDR2 SQIVND (reference sequence). This CDR3 spans 13 amino acids. CDR3 coding DNA: TGTGCCAGTAGTACCTCACAGGGAACCGAGCAGTACTTC. Amino acid sequence: CASSTSQGTEQYF.

The chain links TRBV6-1 to TRBJ1-4; D is possibly TRBD1 (5 bases). V dropped 6 bases and J dropped 7 bases, with 15 bases sitting between them. The CDR3 has 14 residues. The V gene's germline CDR1 is MNHNS and CDR2 SASEGT. Here the CDR3 reads CASRPSGGREKLFF. The CDR3 DNA reads TGTGCCAGCAGGCCTTCCGGGGGTCGTGAAAAACTGTTTTTT.

The chain employs TRBV7-9 and TRBJ1-1, with D unclear. CDR3 size: 13 residues. Looked up from germline, CDR1 is SEHNR and CDR2 is FQNEAQ (reference sequence). V dropped 7 bases and J dropped 4 bases, with 13 bases sitting between them. CDR3 nucleotides: TGTGCCAGCAACCAACCGTTGGGCACTGAAGCTTTCTTT. It yields the protein CASNQPLGTEAFF.

The J gene is TRBJ2-7, the V gene TRBV7-9, with 10 bases lining up with TRBD1. CDR1 is SEHNR and CDR2 is FQNEAQ in the germline V gene (reference sequence). V shed 0 bases, J shed 4 bases, and the junction held 6 bases outside the gene matches. The length of the CDR3 is 16 residues. The CDR3 region has the DNA TGTGCCAGCAGCTTAGCGCAGGGACAGGGGTGGTACGAGCAGTACTTC. It translates to CASSLAQGQGWYEQYF.

This chain links TRBV4-3 with TRBJ1-2; no definite D call. The CDR3 extends over 15 amino acids. V lost 0 bases and J lost 5, with 13 bases in between. Germline V CDR1 and CDR2: LGHNA, YSLEER. The CDR3 reads CASSQERTARYGYTF. Here the CDR3 DNA reads TGCGCCAGCAGCCAAGAGCGGACGGCTCGTTATGGCTACACCTTC.

The CDR3 DNA sequence: TGCGCCAGCAGCTTGGCGTCGGCCAGGGGGCACGGCTACACCTTC. This translates into CASSLASARGHGYTF. V gene TRBV5-1 combines with J gene TRBJ1-2; TRBD1 aligns across 8 bases. Germline V gene data show CDR1 as SGHRS and CDR2 as YFSETQ. The CDR3 is made up of 15 amino acids. Trimming took 0 bases from V and 8 from J; bases not matched to a gene: 9.

The V call is TRBV13, the J call TRBJ2-7, with 10 bases lining up with TRBD1. This CDR3 spans 14 amino acids. Germline values: CDR1 PRHDT, CDR2 FYEKMQ (reference sequence). Unmatched junction bases numbered 3, after V lost 5 bases and J lost 2 bases. The CDR3 DNA is TGTGCCAGCAGCCCGGGACAGGGGACCTACGAGCAGTACTTC. Protein product: CASSPGQGTYEQYF.

The chain recombines TRBV9 with TRBJ2-1; maybe TRBD2 (6 bases). Trimming left V 3 bases short and J 0 bases short, with 13 bases between. In germline, CDR1 is SGDLS, CDR2 YYNGEE. CDR3 length: 16 residues. The chain's CDR3 is CASSEGRGSSYNEQFF. The CDR3, as DNA: TGTGCCAGCAGCGAGGGGCGGGGAAGCTCCTACAATGAGCAGTTCTTC.